This record covers a single T cell receptor (beta chain). Its antigen remains unidentified. This sample stems from a study of OX40 agonist ivuxolimab in advanced cancers. Across the whole study: The study enrolled dose-escalation patients with hepatocellular carcinoma, melanoma, renal cell or head and neck cancer. The eligibility criteria allowed prior anti-PD-1, anti-PD-L1 or anti-CTLA-4 therapy, and around 38% had some.

V was trimmed by 4 bases and J by 5 bases, leaving 13 bases between them. This CDR3 is built from 14 residues. From germline, CDR1 is SGHRS and CDR2 YFSETQ. Using immunoSEQ multiplex PCR, the repertoire was profiled, and TCRdb retains in-frame clones only, with some absent. Of 60,000 to 70,000 clones listed, more than 65% are singletons. General observations from the study: The CD4+ and CD8+ T cells in the blood had expanded clonally by week 6 at 0.1 to 3.0 mg/kg. Researchers report that CD8+ T cells had, on average, more expanded clones than CD4+.

This clonotype was obtained from an adult with an advanced solid tumor such as melanoma, head and neck, liver or kidney cancer. This chain joins TRBV5-1 and TRBJ1-5, with D unresolved. The sequencing here drew on CD4+ or CD8+ T cells sorted from blood, taken in a trial of the OX40 agonist ivuxolimab. CDR3 bases: TGCGCCAGCAGCAGGGAGGGTGGATATCAGCCCCAGCATTTT. Amino acid sequence: CASSREGGYQPQHF. The variable domain in full, with the rest retrieved from reference TRBV5-1 and TRBJ1-5, is KAGVTQTPRYLIKTRGQQVTLSCSPISGHRSVSWYQQTPGQGLQFLFEYFSETQRNKGNFPGRFSGRQFSNSRSEMNVSTLELGDSALYLCASSREGGYQPQHFGDGTRLSIL.